This TCR beta chain was documented in a study of blood T cells in healthy people across ages. Study at large: About one barcoded beta molecule per two T cells was the capture yield of template switching.

Drawn from each donor were roughly 9.4 milliliters of peripheral blood. From germline, CDR1 is DFQATT and CDR2 SNEGSKA (reference sequence). Between the trimmed V and J ends, which lost 0 bases and 0 bases, there was a span of 12 bases. This CDR3 has 16 amino acids. This clonotype showed up just a few times. Primers used in a second PCR of about 7 to 12 cycles were a sample-barcoded 5' primer and a J-beta primer mix. One entry per CDR3 protein results from TCRdb running MiXCR on the 5' RACE reads. The sample yields hundreds of thousands of distinct CDR3 sequences, about 20% seen once. The sample taken for sequencing was blood. The TCR sequence derives from a man in his sixties or seventies in good health. The chain employs TRBV20-1 and TRBJ2-1; D is tentatively TRBD1 or TRBD2 (5 bases each). CDR3 bases: TGCAGTGCTAGAGAGGGGCTAGGGAGCTCCTACAATGAGCAGTTCTTC. Translated, it gives CSAREGLGSSYNEQFF.